This T cell receptor (beta chain) came from a study of T cell responses to AZD1222 COVID-19 vaccine. Study at large: Pooled together were second doses at about 4 or about 12 weeks.

General observations from the study: There were mostly white British donors and more females than males, and clonal diversity was possibly underestimated. Among spike-specific TCRs, nearly half reportedly target unmutated variant regions.

The CDR3 covers 16 residues. The V end was cut by 4 bases, the J end by 0 bases, with 15 bases between. In germline, CDR1 is MGHRA, CDR2 YSYEKL. The repertoire was sequenced with immunoSEQ multiplex PCR; TCRdb's copy has only in-frame clones and lacks some. The sample includes some 130,000 clones, 70% to 90% seen only once; the top ten take 1.9%. In regard to this clone: Its antigen is undetermined.

This clonotype was obtained from an adult in good health. The chain joins TRBV4-1 to TRBJ1-1, with D unclear. Material: peripheral blood, obtained on day 0 of AZD1222 vaccination. CDR3 sequence: CASSRERRRMNTEAFF. CDR3 nucleotides: TGCGCCAGCAGCCGGGAACGACGGAGGATGAACACTGAAGCTTTCTTT.